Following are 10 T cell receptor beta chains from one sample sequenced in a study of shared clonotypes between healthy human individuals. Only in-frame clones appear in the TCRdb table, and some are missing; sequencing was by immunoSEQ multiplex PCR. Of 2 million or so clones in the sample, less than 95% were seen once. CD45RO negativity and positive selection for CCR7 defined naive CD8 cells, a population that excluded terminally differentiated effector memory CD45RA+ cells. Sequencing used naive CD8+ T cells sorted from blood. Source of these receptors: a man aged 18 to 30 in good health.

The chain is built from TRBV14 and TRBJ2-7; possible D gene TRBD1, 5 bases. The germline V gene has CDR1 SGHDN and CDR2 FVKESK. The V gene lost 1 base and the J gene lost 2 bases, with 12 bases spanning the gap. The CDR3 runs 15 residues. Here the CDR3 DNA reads TGTGCCAGCAGCCAAGGACAGTTTGTGGCCTACGAGCAGTACTTC. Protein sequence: CASSQGQFVAYEQYF.

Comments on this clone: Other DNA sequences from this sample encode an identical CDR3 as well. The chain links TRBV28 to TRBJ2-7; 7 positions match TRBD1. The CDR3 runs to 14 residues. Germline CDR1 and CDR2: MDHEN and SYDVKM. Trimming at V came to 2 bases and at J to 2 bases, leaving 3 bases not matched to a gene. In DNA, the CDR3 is TGTGCCAGCAGTTTAGGAACAGGGGCCTACGAGCAGTACTTC. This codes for CASSLGTGAYEQYF.

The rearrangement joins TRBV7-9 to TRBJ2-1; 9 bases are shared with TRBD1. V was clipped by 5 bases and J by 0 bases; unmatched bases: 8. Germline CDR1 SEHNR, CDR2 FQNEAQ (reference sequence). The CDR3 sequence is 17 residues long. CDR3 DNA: TGTGCCAGCAGCCCGACAGGGGGAAAGAGCTCCTACAATGAGCAGTTCTTC. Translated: CASSPTGGKSSYNEQFF. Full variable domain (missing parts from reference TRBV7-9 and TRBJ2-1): DTGVSQNPRHKITKRGQNVTFRCDPISEHNRLYWYRQTLGQGPEFLTYFQNEAQLEKSRLLSDRFSAERPKGSFSTLEIQRTEQGDSAMYLCASSPTGGKSSYNEQFFGPGTRLTVL.

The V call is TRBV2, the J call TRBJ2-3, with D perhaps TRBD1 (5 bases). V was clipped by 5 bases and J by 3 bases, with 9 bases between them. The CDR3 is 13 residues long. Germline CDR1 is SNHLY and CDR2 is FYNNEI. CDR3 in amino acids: CASSTRVTDTQYF. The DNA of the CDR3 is TGTGCCAGCAGTACCAGGGTAACAGATACGCAGTATTTT.

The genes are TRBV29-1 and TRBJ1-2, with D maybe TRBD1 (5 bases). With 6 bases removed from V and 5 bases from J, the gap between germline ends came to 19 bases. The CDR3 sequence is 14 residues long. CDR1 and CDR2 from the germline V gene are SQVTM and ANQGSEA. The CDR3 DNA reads TGCAGCGTGGGGGGGTCAGATCTTGGGTATGGCTACACCTTC. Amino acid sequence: CSVGGSDLGYGYTF.

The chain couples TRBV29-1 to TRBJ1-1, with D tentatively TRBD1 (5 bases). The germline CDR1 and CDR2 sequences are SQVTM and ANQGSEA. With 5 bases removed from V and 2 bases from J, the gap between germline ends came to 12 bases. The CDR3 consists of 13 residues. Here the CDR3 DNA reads TGCAGCGTTCAAGCCGACAGCAACACTGAAGCTTTCTTT. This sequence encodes CSVQADSNTEAFF. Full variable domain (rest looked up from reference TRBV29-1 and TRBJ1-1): SAVISQKPSRDICQRGTSLTIQCQVDSQVTMMFWYRQQPGQSLTLIATANQGSEATYESGFVIDKFPISRPNLTFSTLTVSNMSPEDSSIYLCSVQADSNTEAFFGQGTRLTVV.

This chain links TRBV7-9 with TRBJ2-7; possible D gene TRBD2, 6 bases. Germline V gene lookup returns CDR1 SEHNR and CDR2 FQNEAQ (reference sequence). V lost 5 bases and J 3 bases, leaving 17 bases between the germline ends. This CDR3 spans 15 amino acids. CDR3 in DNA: TGTGCCAGCAGCCAGTATGCGGGATCCCTCTACGAGCAGTACTTC. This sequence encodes CASSQYAGSLYEQYF.

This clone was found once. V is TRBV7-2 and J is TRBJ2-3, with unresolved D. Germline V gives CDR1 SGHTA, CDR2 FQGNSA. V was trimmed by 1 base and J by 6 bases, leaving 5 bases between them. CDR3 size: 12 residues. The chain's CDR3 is CASSLVKDTQYF. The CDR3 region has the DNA TGTGCCAGCAGCTTAGTTAAGGATACGCAGTATTTT.

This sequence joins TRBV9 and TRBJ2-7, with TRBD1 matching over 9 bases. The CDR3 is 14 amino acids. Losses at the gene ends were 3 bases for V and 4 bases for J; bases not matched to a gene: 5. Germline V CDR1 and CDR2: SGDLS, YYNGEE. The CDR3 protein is CASSEGTGRYEQYF. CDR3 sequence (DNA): TGTGCCAGCAGCGAGGGGACAGGGAGGTACGAGCAGTACTTC. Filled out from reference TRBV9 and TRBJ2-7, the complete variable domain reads DSGVTQTPKHLITATGQRVTLRCSPRSGDLSVYWYQQSLDQGLQFLIQYYNGEERAKGNILERFSAQQFPDLHSELNLSSLELGDSALYFCASSEGTGRYEQYFGPGTRLTVT.

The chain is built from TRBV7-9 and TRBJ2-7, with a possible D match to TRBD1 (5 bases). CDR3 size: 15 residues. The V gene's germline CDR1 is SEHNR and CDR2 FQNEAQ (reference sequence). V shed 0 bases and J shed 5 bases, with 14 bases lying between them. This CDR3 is CASSLAERQGNEQYF. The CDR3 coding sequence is TGTGCCAGCAGCTTAGCGGAGCGTCAGGGAAACGAGCAGTACTTC.